This T cell receptor beta chain was captured in a study of T cell responses to AZD1222 COVID-19 vaccine. Background on the study: Second doses at about 4 or about 12 weeks were pooled. Broader study findings: Repertoires were obtained solely post-peak T cell response. Reportedly, nearly half of unique spike TCRs recognized epitopes outside B.1.351/B.1.1.7 mutations. Spike regions recognized by vaccine-associated CD4 TCRs spanned the protein, led by 160-218 and 743-854.

Libraries were prepared by immunoSEQ multiplex PCR; TCRdb keeps only in-frame clonotypes and omits some of them. The table shows fewer than 100,000 clones, with nearly 90% occurring only once. About this clone: The antigen is not known.

CDR1 MNHEY and CDR2 SVGEGT come from the germline V gene. V was cut by 4 bases and J by 7 bases, with 2 bases left in between. The CDR3 length is 11 residues. The genes are TRBV6-2 or TRBV6-3 and TRBJ1-6; D unclear. This clonotype originated in an adult in good health. The input for sequencing was peripheral blood, taken on day 0 of AZD1222 vaccination. The CDR3 here is CASSSNSPLHF. The DNA of the CDR3 is TGTGCCAGCAGTTCGAATTCACCCCTCCACTTT.